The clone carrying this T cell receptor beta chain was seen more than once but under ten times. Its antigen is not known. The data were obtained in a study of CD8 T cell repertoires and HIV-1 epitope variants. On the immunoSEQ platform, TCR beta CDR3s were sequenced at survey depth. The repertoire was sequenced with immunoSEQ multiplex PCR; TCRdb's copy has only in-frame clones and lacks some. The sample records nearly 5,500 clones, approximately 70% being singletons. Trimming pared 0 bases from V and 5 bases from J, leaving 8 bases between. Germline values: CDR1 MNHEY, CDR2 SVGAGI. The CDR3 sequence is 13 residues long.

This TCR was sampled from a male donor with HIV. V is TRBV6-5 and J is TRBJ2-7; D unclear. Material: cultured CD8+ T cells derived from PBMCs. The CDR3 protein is CASSYSSMNEQYF. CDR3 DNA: TGTGCCAGCAGTTACTCGAGTATGAACGAGCAGTACTTC.